Shown below are 7 T cell receptor beta chains from a single sample sequenced in a study of blood T cell repertoires in COVID-19. Sequencing was performed with immunoSEQ multiplex PCR; in TCRdb, only in-frame clones are kept and a portion is missing. The sample records 200,000 to 250,000 clones, under 85% being singletons. Sequenced sample: PBMCs or T cells enriched from blood (not recorded which). These receptors were collected from a man aged 60 to 75 who had recovered from COVID-19.

This rearrangement joins TRBV7-9 to TRBJ1-1, with D tentatively TRBD1 (5 bases). The CDR3 totals 12 residues. Deletions cut 6 bases from V and 4 bases from J, with 9 bases between. In germline, CDR1 is SEHNR, CDR2 FQNEAQ (reference sequence). The CDR3 DNA follows: TGTGCCAGCAGGTTCGGGGGCACTGAAGCTTTCTTT. It codes for CASRFGGTEAFF. Drawing the rest from reference TRBV7-9 and TRBJ1-1, the complete variable domain is DTGVSQNPRHKITKRGQNVTFRCDPISEHNRLYWYRQTLGQGPEFLTYFQNEAQLEKSRLLSDRFSAERPKGSFSTLEIQRTEQGDSAMYLCASRFGGTEAFFGQGTRLTVV.

The rearrangement joins TRBV5-5 to TRBJ2-5, with 8 bases fitting TRBD1. Germline CDR1 reads SGHKS; CDR2 reads YYEKEE (reference sequence). There are 15 residues in the CDR3. With V trimmed by 0 bases and J by 0 bases, 1 base remained unmatched. This chain's CDR3 is CASSLGQGNQETQYF. CDR3 sequence (DNA): TGTGCCAGCAGCTTGGGACAGGGGAACCAAGAGACCCAGTACTTC. The entire variable domain, with the rest obtained from reference TRBV5-5 and TRBJ2-5, is as follows: DAGVTQSPTHLIKTRGQQVTLRCSPISGHKSVSWYQQVLGQGPQFIFQYYEKEERGRGNFPDRFSARQFPNYSSELNVNALLLGDSALYLCASSLGQGNQETQYFGPGTRLLVL.

This chain connects TRBV7-8 to TRBJ2-5; D call uncertain. V was clipped by 1 base and J by 13 bases, with 13 bases between them. Germline CDR1 SGHVS, CDR2 FQNEAQ. CDR3 size: 12 residues. DNA of the CDR3: TGTGCCAGCAGCTTAGGCCAGTCCATATTGTACTTC. It codes for CASSLGQSILYF.

The chain links TRBV5-1 to TRBJ2-1, with 11 bases identical to TRBD2. This CDR3 spans 16 amino acids. Germline CDR1 and CDR2: SGHRS and YFSETQ. J gave up 9 bases and V 7 bases, and 15 bases lay outside the gene matches. The CDR3 protein is CASGPLSGGVASEQFF. CDR3 sequence (DNA): TGCGCCAGCGGACCACTTAGCGGGGGGGTTGCCAGTGAGCAGTTCTTC.

The rearrangement links TRBV7-9 to TRBJ2-3, with a weak D call TRBD1 (7 bases). The CDR3 loop spans 17 amino acids. The germline V gene has CDR1 SEHNR and CDR2 FQNEAQ (reference sequence). Trimming cost V 0 bases and J 4 bases, with 17 bases left between them. This chain's CDR3 is CASSLAGVRGAADTQYF. The CDR3 nucleotides are TGTGCCAGCAGCTTAGCAGGTGTCAGGGGGGCGGCAGATACGCAGTATTTT. Filled out from reference TRBV7-9 and TRBJ2-3, the complete variable domain reads DTGVSQNPRHKITKRGQNVTFRCDPISEHNRLYWYRQTLGQGPEFLTYFQNEAQLEKSRLLSDRFSAERPKGSFSTLEIQRTEQGDSAMYLCASSLAGVRGAADTQYFGPGTRLTVL.

DNA of the CDR3: TGTGCCAGCAGCTTAGGACAGGTCTCTGGAAACACCATATATTTT. It codes for CASSLGQVSGNTIYF. The chain is built from TRBV7-2 and TRBJ1-3; D may be TRBD1 (6 bases). CDR3 length: 15 amino acids. V was clipped by 1 base and J by 0 bases, with 7 bases between them. The V gene's germline CDR1 is SGHTA and CDR2 FQGNSA.

The chain combines TRBV19 with TRBJ2-7; possible D gene TRBD2, 5 bases. V lost 6 bases and J 7 bases, leaving 19 bases between the germline ends. In germline, CDR1 is LNHDA, CDR2 SQIVND (reference sequence). There are 14 residues in the CDR3. CDR3 protein: CASSDRGVSGEQYF. For the CDR3, the DNA is TGTGCCAGTAGCGACCGTGGGGTCTCGGGGGAGCAGTACTTC.